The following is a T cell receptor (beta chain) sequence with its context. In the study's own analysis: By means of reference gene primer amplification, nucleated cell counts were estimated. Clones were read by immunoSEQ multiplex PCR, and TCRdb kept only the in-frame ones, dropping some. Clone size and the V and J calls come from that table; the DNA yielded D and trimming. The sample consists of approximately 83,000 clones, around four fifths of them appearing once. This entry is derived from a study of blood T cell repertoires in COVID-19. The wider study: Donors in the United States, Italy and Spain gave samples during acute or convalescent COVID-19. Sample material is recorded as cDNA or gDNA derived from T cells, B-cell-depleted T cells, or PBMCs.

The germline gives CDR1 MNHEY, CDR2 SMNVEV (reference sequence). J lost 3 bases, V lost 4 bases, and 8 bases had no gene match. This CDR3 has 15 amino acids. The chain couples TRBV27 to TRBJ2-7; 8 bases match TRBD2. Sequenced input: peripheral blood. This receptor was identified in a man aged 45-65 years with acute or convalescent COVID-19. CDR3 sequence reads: CASSSRGGNLYEQYF. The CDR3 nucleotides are TGTGCCAGCAGTTCCCGGGGGGGGAACCTCTACGAGCAGTACTTC.